Below are 31 T cell receptor beta chains sequenced from a single sample in a study of cytomegalovirus exposure and HLA in healthy donors. The PCR was carried out with 60 Vbeta primers and 13 Jbeta primers. TCRdb's copy holds only in-frame clones and misses some; the assay was immunoSEQ multiplex PCR. The repertoire consists of roughly 150,000 clones, with roughly 79% occurring once and the leading ten covering approximately 1.3%. The sample comprised PBMCs. All receptors derive from a young man in good health and CMV-seronegative.

This clone was observed once. The rearrangement joins TRBV28 to TRBJ2-3; TRBD2 aligns across 7 bases. Germline assignment: CDR1 MDHEN and CDR2 SYDVKM. CDR3 length: 15 amino acids. The trim removed 2 bases at V and 3 bases at J, leaving 5 bases unmatched. The CDR3 DNA follows: TGTGCCAGCAGTTTAGGCGGGAGCGGGACAGATACGCAGTATTTT. Amino acid sequence: CASSLGGSGTDTQYF.

The chain combines TRBV7-9 with TRBJ1-1, with no clear D. This CDR3 comprises 13 residues. V lost 1 base and J lost 2, with 5 bases in between. Germline loops: CDR1 SEHNR, CDR2 FQNEAQ (reference sequence). In DNA form, the CDR3 reads TGTGCCAGCAGCTTAGGGGCTAACACTGAAGCTTTCTTT. Translated: CASSLGANTEAFF.

V is TRBV18 and J is TRBJ1-1; perhaps TRBD1 as D (6 bases). The CDR3 consists of 17 residues. The germline V gene encodes CDR1 KGHSH and CDR2 LQKENI. V lost 3 bases and J lost 0, with 17 bases in between. CDR3 bases: TGTGCCAGCTCACCCTCTCTTACAGGGAAAATGAACACTGAAGCTTTCTTT. This sequence encodes CASSPSLTGKMNTEAFF.

This chain uses TRBV30 with TRBJ1-3; 7 positions agree with TRBD1. The CDR3 is made up of 15 amino acids. Germline CDR1 GTSNPN, CDR2 SVGIG (reference sequence). V lost 3 bases to trimming and J lost 3 bases; unmatched junction nucleotides: 8. CDR3: CAWRLTGNLGNTIYF. The DNA of the CDR3 is TGTGCCTGGAGACTGACAGGGAATCTTGGAAACACCATATATTTT.

The V and J genes are TRBV7-3 and TRBJ2-7, with 9 nucleotides matching TRBD1. Germline V lookup: CDR1 SGHTA, CDR2 FQGTGA. This CDR3 comprises 14 residues. V lost 5 bases, J lost 3 bases, and 5 bases stayed unmatched. As DNA, the CDR3 is TGTGCCAGCAGCCTCCAGGGACAGGGCTACGAGCAGTACTTC. Translating it yields CASSLQGQGYEQYF.

The genes are TRBV18 and TRBJ1-4; D is unresolved. Germline V gene lookup returns CDR1 KGHSH and CDR2 LQKENI. This CDR3 comprises 16 residues. The germline V and J ends were trimmed by 4 bases and 0 bases, with 12 bases remaining between them. The CDR3 spells CASSRTGLTTNEKLFF. DNA for the CDR3: TGTGCCAGCTCACGAACCGGGTTAACAACTAATGAAAAACTGTTTTTT.

This clone was found once. The chain employs TRBV5-1 and TRBJ2-1; 10 nucleotides align to TRBD2. Germline V lookup: CDR1 SGHRS, CDR2 YFSETQ. The V gene end was trimmed by 0 bases and the J gene end by 5 bases; junction bases not matched to a gene: 5. This CDR3 region has 16 residues. The DNA for the CDR3 is TGCGCCAGCAGCTTGGCCACTAGCGGGAATGACAATGAGCAGTTCTTC. It yields the protein CASSLATSGNDNEQFF. Looking up the rest from reference TRBV5-1 and TRBJ2-1 gives the full variable domain: KAGVTQTPRYLIKTRGQQVTLSCSPISGHRSVSWYQQTPGQGLQFLFEYFSETQRNKGNFPGRFSGRQFSNSRSEMNVSTLELGDSALYLCASSLATSGNDNEQFFGPGTRLTVL.

The chain combines TRBV5-1 with TRBJ1-1; 8 bases align to TRBD1. Germline assignment: CDR1 SGHRS and CDR2 YFSETQ. The CDR3 length is 13 residues. Losses at the gene ends were 1 base for V and 4 bases for J; bases not matched to a gene: 0. The chain's CDR3 is CASSLTGGTEAFF. The CDR3 DNA reads TGCGCCAGCAGCTTGACAGGGGGCACTGAAGCTTTCTTT.

The CDR3, as DNA: TGTGCCAGCAGCTTAAAGGAGGGCAATCAGCCCCAGCATTTT. The encoded protein is CASSLKEGNQPQHF. V gene TRBV7-8 combines with J gene TRBJ1-5; D unclear. CDR1 and CDR2 from the germline V gene are SGHVS and FQNEAQ. The CDR3 is 14 residues long. V gave up 2 bases and J gave up 2 bases, with 7 bases separating them. The variable domain in full, with the rest retrieved from reference TRBV7-8 and TRBJ1-5, is GAGVSQSPRYKVAKRGQDVALRCDPISGHVSLFWYQQALGQGPEFLTYFQNEAQLDKSGLPSDRFFAERPEGSVSTLKIQRTQQEDSAVYLCASSLKEGNQPQHFGDGTRLSIL.

This clone has more than one count but fewer than ten. The rearrangement links TRBV4-1 to TRBJ1-6; 8 bases are shared with TRBD1. The length of the CDR3 is 19 residues. Trimming cost V 0 bases and J 5 bases; bases outside gene matches: 12. Germline CDR1 is MGHRA and CDR2 is YSYEKL. CDR3 sequence reads: CASSQDGNLRTGHNSPLHF. The CDR3 region has the DNA TGCGCCAGCAGCCAAGATGGGAACCTAAGGACAGGGCATAATTCACCCCTCCACTTT.

The chain employs TRBV5-1 and TRBJ2-1, with 11 nucleotides matching TRBD2. Germline V CDR1 and CDR2: SGHRS, YFSETQ. The V and J ends lost 0 bases and 8 bases, in that order; junction bases with no gene match: 10. This CDR3 has 17 residues. In nucleotides, the CDR3 is TGCGCCAGCAGCTTGGCCGTAGCGGGAGGGCCGGGGGATGAGCAGTTCTTC. Amino acids: CASSLAVAGGPGDEQFF. The variable domain in full, with the rest retrieved from reference TRBV5-1 and TRBJ2-1, is KAGVTQTPRYLIKTRGQQVTLSCSPISGHRSVSWYQQTPGQGLQFLFEYFSETQRNKGNFPGRFSGRQFSNSRSEMNVSTLELGDSALYLCASSLAVAGGPGDEQFFGPGTRLTVL.

The chain is built from TRBV4-1 and TRBJ2-7, with TRBD2 identical over 11 bases. J gave up 4 bases and V 4 bases, and 9 bases lay outside the gene matches. The CDR3 extends over 16 amino acids. Germline V lookup: CDR1 MGHRA, CDR2 YSYEKL. The CDR3 loop reads CASSLDTSGGLYEQYF. The CDR3, as DNA: TGCGCCAGCAGCCTTGATACTAGCGGGGGCTTATACGAGCAGTACTTC.

This clone was counted between two and nine times. The chain couples TRBV25-1 to TRBJ1-2; 8 positions agree with TRBD1. Germline CDR1 and CDR2: MGHDK and SYGVNS. The CDR3 length is 17 residues. Trimming took 3 bases from V and 1 from J; bases not matched to a gene: 10. The CDR3 region has the DNA TGTGCCAGCAGTGATTCGACAGGGGCCCTGCATAACTATGGCTACACCTTC. This sequence encodes CASSDSTGALHNYGYTF.

This clone was seen once. The chain combines TRBV11-3 with TRBJ2-2; D gene ambiguous. The germline gives CDR1 SGHNT, CDR2 YENEEA. Trimming left V 3 bases short and J 6 bases short, with 11 bases between. This CDR3 is built from 14 residues. CDR3 loop: CASSLGTVSGELFF. The CDR3 DNA follows: TGTGCCAGCAGCTTGGGTACAGTTTCCGGGGAGCTGTTTTTT.

The chain has TRBV6-1 and TRBJ2-5, with no clear D. V dropped 7 bases and J dropped 2 bases, with 11 bases sitting between them. There are 13 residues in the CDR3. Germline V lookup: CDR1 MNHNS, CDR2 SASEGT. The CDR3 loop is CASKTMAQETQYF. In nucleotides, the CDR3 is TGTGCCAGCAAGACAATGGCACAAGAGACCCAGTACTTC.

V usage is TRBV4-2 and J usage is TRBJ2-1; the match to TRBD1 covers 10 bases. Germline values: CDR1 LGHNA, CDR2 YNFKEQ. The CDR3 has 16 amino acids. Trimming took 1 base from V and 3 from J; bases not matched to a gene: 3. Here the CDR3 reads CASSQVTGGDYNEQFF. CDR3 bases: TGTGCCAGCAGCCAAGTGACAGGGGGCGACTACAATGAGCAGTTCTTC.

The rearrangement uses TRBV6-5 and TRBJ1-3, with 9 nucleotides matching TRBD1. Germline CDR1 is MNHEY and CDR2 is SVGAGI. The trim removed 4 bases at V and 2 bases at J, leaving 3 bases unmatched. This CDR3 is built from 15 residues. The CDR3 loop reads CASSWGQGAGNTIYF. The DNA of the CDR3 is TGTGCCAGCAGTTGGGGACAGGGTGCTGGAAACACCATATATTTT.

The chain carries TRBV7-8 and TRBJ2-2, with 12 bases matching TRBD2. CDR1 is SGHVS, CDR2 FQNEAQ, per germline. This CDR3 comprises 17 residues. The junction had 10 bases not matched to a gene; V was cut back by 9 bases and J by 2 bases. The CDR3 region has the DNA TGTGCCAGTGGACTAGCGGGGACCCGATTAAACACCGGGGAGCTGTTTTTT. It yields the protein CASGLAGTRLNTGELFF.

V gene TRBV19 combines with J gene TRBJ2-3; D gene unclear. The CDR3 contains 13 residues. Per germline, CDR1 LNHDA and CDR2 SQIVND (reference sequence). V lost 6 bases, J lost 0 bases, and 7 bases lay in between. The DNA for the CDR3 is TGTGCCAGTAGGGTACACAGCACAGATACGCAGTATTTT. Protein product: CASRVHSTDTQYF.

J is TRBJ2-7 and V is TRBV6-5, with TRBD1 matching over 9 bases. This CDR3 is built from 14 residues. Germline V gene lookup returns CDR1 MNHEY and CDR2 SVGAGI. The V and J ends lost 5 bases and 5 bases, in that order; junction bases with no gene match: 7. The CDR3 coding sequence is TGTGCCAGCAGTCGAACCGGGACAGGGAACGAGCAGTACTTC. Translated, it gives CASSRTGTGNEQYF.

DNA for the CDR3: TGCGCCAGCAGCTTGGACGGGACTCTAGACAATGAGCAGTTCTTC. Translating it yields CASSLDGTLDNEQFF. V usage is TRBV5-1 and J usage is TRBJ2-1; perhaps TRBD2 as D (6 bases). The CDR3 runs 15 residues. CDR1 is SGHRS and CDR2 is YFSETQ in the germline V gene. V was shortened by 0 bases and J by 5 bases, with 12 bases between the two germline ends.

The chain is built from TRBV19 and TRBJ1-2, with 7 bases fitting TRBD1. The CDR3 consists of 17 residues. The germline CDR1 and CDR2 sequences are LNHDA and SQIVND (reference sequence). The J segment lost 0 bases and the V segment lost 4 bases, leaving 11 bases of the junction unmatched. CDR3 in amino acids: CASSSYGTELANYGYTF. DNA for the CDR3: TGTGCCAGTAGTAGTTACGGGACAGAACTAGCTAACTATGGCTACACCTTC.

The V gene is TRBV7-3, the J gene TRBJ2-5; TRBD1 matches at 12 bases. V lost 1 base to trimming and J lost 4 bases; unmatched junction nucleotides: 4. Germline V lookup: CDR1 SGHTA, CDR2 FQGTGA. The CDR3 totals 16 residues. The CDR3 region has the DNA TGTGCCAGCAGCTTAAGGGGACAGGGGGCGGGAGAGACCCAGTACTTC. The encoded protein is CASSLRGQGAGETQYF.

This chain joins TRBV10-1 and TRBJ1-3; 9 positions match TRBD1. V dropped 7 bases and J dropped 1; count of bases not matched to a gene: 11. Germline CDR1 WNHNN, CDR2 SYGVQD (reference sequence). The CDR3 has 17 residues. In DNA form, the CDR3 reads TGCGCCAGCATTTTAAAGGACAGGGGCGATTCTGGAAACACCATATATTTT. This encodes CASILKDRGDSGNTIYF.

The CDR3 region has the DNA TGTGCCAGCAGCTTAGAGGGAGTCGCGAACTATGGCTACACCTTC. Translated, it gives CASSLEGVANYGYTF. V usage is TRBV7-9 and J usage is TRBJ1-2, with D hard to call. CDR3 length: 15 amino acids. Germline CDR1 is SEHNR and CDR2 is FQNEAQ (reference sequence). V was cut by 1 base and J by 2 bases, with 11 bases left in between.

V usage is TRBV5-1 and J usage is TRBJ2-3; TRBD2 matches 10 bases. This CDR3 is built from 16 residues. Trimming at V came to 4 bases and at J to 2 bases, leaving 7 bases not matched to a gene. The germline V gene encodes CDR1 SGHRS and CDR2 YFSETQ. The CDR3 DNA sequence: TGCGCCAGCAGCCCCTCTAGCGGGGGCTACACAGATACGCAGTATTTT. Translated: CASSPSSGGYTDTQYF.

CDR3 sequence reads: CASSGGKEDGYTF. CDR3 DNA: TGCGCCAGCAGCGGGGGGAAGGAGGATGGCTACACCTTC. The chain couples TRBV10-2 to TRBJ1-2; possible D gene TRBD1, 5 bases. Trimming removed 6 bases at V and 6 bases at J, with 14 bases between. The CDR3 covers 13 residues. Looked up from germline, CDR1 is WSHSY and CDR2 is SAAADI.

The gene calls are TRBV7-2 and TRBJ1-2, with 7 positions matching TRBD1. The germline gives CDR1 SGHTA, CDR2 FQGNSA. V trimming: 2 bases; J trimming: 7 bases; junction bases outside the gene matches: 10. The CDR3 covers 15 residues. This chain's CDR3 is CASSLPPTGPAGYTF. The CDR3 nucleotides are TGTGCCAGCAGCTTACCGCCGACAGGGCCGGCTGGCTACACCTTC.

The V and J genes are TRBV5-4 and TRBJ2-1, with TRBD2 identical over 8 bases. The CDR3 has 13 amino acids. Germline CDR1 SGHNT, CDR2 YYREEE (reference sequence). V shed 4 bases, J shed 6 bases, and the junction held 3 bases outside the gene matches. The CDR3 loop is CASSTTSGNEQFF. For the CDR3, the DNA is TGTGCCAGCAGCACTACTAGCGGCAATGAGCAGTTCTTC. Full variable domain (remainder filled in from reference TRBV5-4 and TRBJ2-1): ETGVTQSPTHLIKTRGQQVTLRCSSQSGHNTVSWYQQALGQGPQFIFQYYREEENGRGNFPPRFSGLQFPNYSSELNVNALELDDSALYLCASSTTSGNEQFFGPGTRLTVL.

In this sample, this clone turned up a few times. The chain couples TRBV7-9 to TRBJ1-4; TRBD1 matches 7 bases. V shed 6 bases and J 0 bases; nucleotides not matched to a gene: 4. CDR1 SEHNR and CDR2 FQNEAQ come from the germline V gene (reference sequence). The CDR3 spans 15 residues. DNA of the CDR3: TGTGCCAGCAGTCCTGACAGGGCAACTAATGAAAAACTGTTTTTT. Amino acid sequence: CASSPDRATNEKLFF.

The gene calls are TRBV2 and TRBJ2-5, with 9 bases matching TRBD2. CDR1 and CDR2 (germline): SNHLY, FYNNEI. The CDR3 totals 15 residues. J lost 1 base, V lost 4 bases, and 4 bases had no gene match. In nucleotides, the CDR3 is TGTGCCAGCAGTGCAGAAGCGGGGGGCCAAGAGACCCAGTACTTC. Its translation is CASSAEAGGQETQYF.